The TCR beta chain under discussion was sequenced for a study of blood T cell repertoires in COVID-19. Study context: The United States, Italy and Spain were the sources of the acute and convalescent COVID-19 samples. Sources were T cells, B-cell-depleted T cells, or PBMCs; the material itself was cDNA or gDNA.

Seattle patients were enrolled while actively infected and followed longitudinally. This CDR3 has 16 amino acids. CDR1 is MDHEN and CDR2 is SYDVKM in the germline V gene. Trimming removed 4 bases at V and 2 bases at J, with 16 bases between. TCRdb's copy holds only in-frame clones and misses some; the assay was immunoSEQ multiplex PCR. The data show 150,000 to 200,000 clones, 81% seen once. The clonotype was recovered from a woman of 80 years or more with COVID-19, enrolled during active disease. This chain uses TRBV28 with TRBJ2-3; a possible D gene is TRBD1 (6 bases). Sequences were obtained from peripheral blood. CDR3 DNA: TGTGCCAGCAGTTCTCCATCCAGGGACATCACAGATACGCAGTATTTT. Its protein is CASSSPSRDITDTQYF.